This T cell receptor beta chain was captured by sequencing in a study of blood T cell repertoires in COVID-19 (dated by TCRdb to about 2020). In terms of the full investigation: Collaborator samples came from the United States, Italy and Spain and covered acute and convalescent phases of COVID-19. The prospective study material was composed of cDNA or gDNA derived from T cells, B-cell-depleted T cells, or PBMCs. Deeply sampled blood TCRbeta repertoires from subjects exposed to, actively infected with, or recovered from COVID-19 were included in the dataset. The repertoires were made available in a free public database intended to serve as a resource for research on the immune response to SARS-CoV-2. Samples were obtained from the ongoing ImmuneRACE study (first 160 participants) and from 1,254 subjects provided by 6 global collaborators. The sample metadata nearly always contained a de-identified subject ID, COVID-19 status, age in years and sex. Where available, HLA class I and class II types were taken from metadata supplied by the sample provider and were not determined by assay-based typing. General findings and caveats noted by the study authors: Clinical and demographic metadata were provided uncurated, with the amount varying by source and participant.

Each collaborating institution followed its own protocols to collect whole blood in K2EDTA tubes. For TCRbeta analysis, collaborators shipped samples in one of three forms: frozen whole blood, isolated PBMCs, or DNA extracted from either of those sample types. The immunoSEQ Assay, a bias-controlled multiplex PCR, was used to amplify TCRbeta CDR3 regions from genomic DNA. In the original analysis: Nucleated cell counts per sample were estimated from amplification of reference gene primers within the assay. To quantify the absolute abundance of each unique TCRbeta CDR3 rearrangement, sequence reads were collapsed and filtered. Productive Simpson clonality was computed per sample as the square root of Simpson's diversity index over productive rearrangements. TCRdb obtained this table from immuneACCESS and retained in-frame rearrangements with V and J assigned. These tables miss some clones; where compared with another copy, unresolved V genes account for less than half of the shortfall, and the remainder is unexplained. D and trimming were read from the DNA, whereas the V and J calls and clone size are those reported in that table. Recorded for this sample are more than 90,000 clones; about 83% of them occurred a single time. Together, the top ten hold around 6.6% of the sample.

Its CDR3 holds 15 amino acids, cysteine through phenylalanine. Kept here is only the CDR3 DNA, which spans 45 bases and is read in frame from base 1. V has 4 bases trimmed and J has 6 bases trimmed; junction bases matching no gene number 10. CDR1 and CDR2 are read off the germline V gene (reference sequence) as SGHNT and YYREEE. In regard to this clone: What antigen it recognizes has not been identified. No base quality information exists; no much larger clone differs at one position.

The V and J segments used are TRBV5-4 and TRBJ2-7; TRBD2 aligns with 10 central bases. The receptor was derived from a man between 65 and 85 years old with acute or convalescent COVID-19. Sequencing input: peripheral blood. The DNA is as follows: TGTGCCAGCAGCCTAGCGGGAGATAGAGCTCGCGAGCAGTACTTC. This sequence encodes CASSLAGDRAREQYF.